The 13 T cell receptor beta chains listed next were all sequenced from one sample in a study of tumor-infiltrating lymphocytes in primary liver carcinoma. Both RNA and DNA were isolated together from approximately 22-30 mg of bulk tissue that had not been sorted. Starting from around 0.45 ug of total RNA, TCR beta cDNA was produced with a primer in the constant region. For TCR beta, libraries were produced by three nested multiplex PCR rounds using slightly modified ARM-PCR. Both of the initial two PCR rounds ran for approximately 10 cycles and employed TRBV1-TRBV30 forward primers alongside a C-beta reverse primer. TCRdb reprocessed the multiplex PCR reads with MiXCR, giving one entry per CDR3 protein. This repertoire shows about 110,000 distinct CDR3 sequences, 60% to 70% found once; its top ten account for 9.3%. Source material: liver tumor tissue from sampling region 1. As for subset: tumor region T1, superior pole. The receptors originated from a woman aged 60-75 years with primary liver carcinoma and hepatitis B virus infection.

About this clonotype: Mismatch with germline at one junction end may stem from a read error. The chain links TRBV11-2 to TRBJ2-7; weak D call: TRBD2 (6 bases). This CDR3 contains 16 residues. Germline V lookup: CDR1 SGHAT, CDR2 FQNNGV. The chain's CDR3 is CASSLGPGLMSYEQYF. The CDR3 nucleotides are TGTGCCAGCAGTTTAGGTCCGGGACTTATGAGCTACGAGCAGTACTTC.

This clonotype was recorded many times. CDR3 region: CASGTKTGGLETQYF. CDR3 nucleotide sequence: TGTGCCAGCGGTACAAAAACAGGGGGTCTAGAGACCCAGTACTTC. The chain has TRBV6-6 and TRBJ2-5; 8 bases are shared with TRBD1. Germline CDR1 is MNHNY and CDR2 is SVGAGI (reference sequence). The length of the CDR3 is 15 residues. Trimming took 8 bases from V and 4 from J; bases not matched to a gene: 12.

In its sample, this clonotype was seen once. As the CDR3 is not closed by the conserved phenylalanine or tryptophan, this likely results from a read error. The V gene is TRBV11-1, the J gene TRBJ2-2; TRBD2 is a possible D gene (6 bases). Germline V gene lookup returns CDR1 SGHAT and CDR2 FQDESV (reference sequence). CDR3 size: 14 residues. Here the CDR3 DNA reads TGTGCCAGCAGACCGAGCTTTGACACCGGGGGGCTGTTTCTT. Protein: CASRPSFDTGGLFL.

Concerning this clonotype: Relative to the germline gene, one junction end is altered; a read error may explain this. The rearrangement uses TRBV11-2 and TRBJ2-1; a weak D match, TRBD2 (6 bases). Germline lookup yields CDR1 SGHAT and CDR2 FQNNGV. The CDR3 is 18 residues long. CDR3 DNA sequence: TGTGCCAGCAACTTAGGTGGTAGCGGTAGACTTCAATACAAAGAGCAGTTCTTT. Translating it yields CASNLGGSGRLQYKEQFF.

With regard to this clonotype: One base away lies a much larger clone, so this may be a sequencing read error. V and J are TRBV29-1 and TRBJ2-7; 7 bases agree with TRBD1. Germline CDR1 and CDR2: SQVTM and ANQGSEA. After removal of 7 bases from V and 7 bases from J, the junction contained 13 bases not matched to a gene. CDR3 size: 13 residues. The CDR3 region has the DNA TGCAGCGCCCGGGGAACAGGGGTGGGAGAGCAGTACTTC. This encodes CSARGTGVGEQYF.

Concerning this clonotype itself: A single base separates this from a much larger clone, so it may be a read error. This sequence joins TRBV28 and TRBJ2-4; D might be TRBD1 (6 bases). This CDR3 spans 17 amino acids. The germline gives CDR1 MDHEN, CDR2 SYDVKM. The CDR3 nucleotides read TGTGCCAACAGTCACACAGGGATATACGCTTTGGTGGACATTCAGTACTTC. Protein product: CANSHTGIYALVDIQYF.

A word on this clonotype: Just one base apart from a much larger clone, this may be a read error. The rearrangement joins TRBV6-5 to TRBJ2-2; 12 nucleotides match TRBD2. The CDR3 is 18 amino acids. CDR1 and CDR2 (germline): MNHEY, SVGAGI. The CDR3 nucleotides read TGTGCCAGTACCAGACTAGCGGGAGCAATGACATCCACCGGGGGGCTGTTTTTT. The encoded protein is CASTRLAGAMTSTGGLFF.

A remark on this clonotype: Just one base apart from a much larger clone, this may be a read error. The CDR3 DNA reads TGCGCCGGCAGCCCCGGGGGTCAGCCCCAGCATTTT. It encodes CAGSPGGQPQHF. The V call is TRBV4-1, the J call TRBJ1-5; the D gene is possibly TRBD1 (5 bases). Germline values: CDR1 MGHRA, CDR2 YSYEKL. The CDR3 sequence is 12 residues long.

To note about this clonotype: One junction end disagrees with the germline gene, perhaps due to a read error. The CDR3 region is CASSLGPNTEAFF. As DNA, the CDR3 is TGCGCCAGCAGCCTCGGGCCGAATACTGAAGCTTTCTTT. The V gene is TRBV11-2, the J gene TRBJ1-1; D remains ambiguous. Germline V CDR1 and CDR2: SGHAT, FQNNGV. The CDR3 is made up of 13 amino acids. The entire variable domain, with the rest obtained from reference TRBV11-2 and TRBJ1-1, is as follows: EAGVAQSPRYKIIEKRQSVAFWCNPISGHATLYWYQQILGQGPKLLIQFQNNGVVDDSQLPKDRFSAERLKGVDSTLKIQPAKLEDSAVYLCASSLGPNTEAFFGQGTRLTVV.

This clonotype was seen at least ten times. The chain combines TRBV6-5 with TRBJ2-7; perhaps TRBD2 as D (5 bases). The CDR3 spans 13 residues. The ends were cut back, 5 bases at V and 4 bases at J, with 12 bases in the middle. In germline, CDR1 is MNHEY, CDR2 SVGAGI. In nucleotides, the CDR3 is TGTGCCAGCAGTAGGGTAGGCGGGTACGAGCAGTACTTC. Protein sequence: CASSRVGGYEQYF.

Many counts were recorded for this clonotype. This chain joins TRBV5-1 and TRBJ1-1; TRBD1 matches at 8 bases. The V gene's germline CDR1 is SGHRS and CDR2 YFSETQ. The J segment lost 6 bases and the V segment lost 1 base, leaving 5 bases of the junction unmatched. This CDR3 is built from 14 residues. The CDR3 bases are TGCGCCAGCAGCTTGACAGGGGGTCGGGCTGAAGCTTTCTTT. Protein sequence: CASSLTGGRAEAFF.

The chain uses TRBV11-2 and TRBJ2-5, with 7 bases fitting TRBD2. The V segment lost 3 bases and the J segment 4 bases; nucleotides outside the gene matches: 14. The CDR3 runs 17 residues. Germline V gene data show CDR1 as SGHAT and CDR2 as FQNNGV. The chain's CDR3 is CASSFSVAGRHRETQYF. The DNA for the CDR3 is TGTGCCAGCAGCTTTTCCGTAGCGGGCAGGCACCGAGAGACCCAGTACTTC. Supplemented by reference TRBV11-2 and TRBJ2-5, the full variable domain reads EAGVAQSPRYKIIEKRQSVAFWCNPISGHATLYWYQQILGQGPKLLIQFQNNGVVDDSQLPKDRFSAERLKGVDSTLKIQPAKLEDSAVYLCASSFSVAGRHRETQYFGPGTRLLVL.

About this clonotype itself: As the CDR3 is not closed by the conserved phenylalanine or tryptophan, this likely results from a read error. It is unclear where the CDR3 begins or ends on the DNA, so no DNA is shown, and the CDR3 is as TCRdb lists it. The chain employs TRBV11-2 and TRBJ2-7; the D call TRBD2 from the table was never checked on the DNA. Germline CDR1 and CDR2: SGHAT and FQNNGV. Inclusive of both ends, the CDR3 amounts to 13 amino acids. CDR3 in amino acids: CASSLEGGPERYS.